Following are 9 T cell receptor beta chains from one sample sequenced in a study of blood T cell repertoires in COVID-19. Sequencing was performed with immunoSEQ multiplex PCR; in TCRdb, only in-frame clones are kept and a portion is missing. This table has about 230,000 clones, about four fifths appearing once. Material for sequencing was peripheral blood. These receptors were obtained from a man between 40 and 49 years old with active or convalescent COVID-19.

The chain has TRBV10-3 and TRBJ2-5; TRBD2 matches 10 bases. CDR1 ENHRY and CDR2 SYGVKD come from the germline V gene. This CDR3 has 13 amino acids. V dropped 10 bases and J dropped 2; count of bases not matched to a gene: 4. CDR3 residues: CATWTSGQETQYF. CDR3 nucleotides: TGTGCCACTTGGACTAGCGGACAAGAGACCCAGTACTTC.

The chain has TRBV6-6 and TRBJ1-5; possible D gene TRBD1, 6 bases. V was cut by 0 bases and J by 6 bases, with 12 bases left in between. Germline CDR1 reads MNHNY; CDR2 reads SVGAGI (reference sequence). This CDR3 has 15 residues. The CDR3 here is CASSYSTGIGQPQHF. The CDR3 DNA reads TGTGCCAGCAGTTACTCCACAGGGATCGGTCAGCCCCAGCATTTT.

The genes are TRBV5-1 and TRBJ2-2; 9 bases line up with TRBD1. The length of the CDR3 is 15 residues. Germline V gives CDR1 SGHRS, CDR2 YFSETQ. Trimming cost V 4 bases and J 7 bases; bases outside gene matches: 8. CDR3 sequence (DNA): TGCGCCAGCAGCGCCCAACAGGGGGCGGGCGGGGAGCTGTTTTTT. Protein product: CASSAQQGAGGELFF. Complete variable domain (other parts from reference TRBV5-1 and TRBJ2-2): KAGVTQTPRYLIKTRGQQVTLSCSPISGHRSVSWYQQTPGQGLQFLFEYFSETQRNKGNFPGRFSGRQFSNSRSEMNVSTLELGDSALYLCASSAQQGAGGELFFGEGSRLTVL.

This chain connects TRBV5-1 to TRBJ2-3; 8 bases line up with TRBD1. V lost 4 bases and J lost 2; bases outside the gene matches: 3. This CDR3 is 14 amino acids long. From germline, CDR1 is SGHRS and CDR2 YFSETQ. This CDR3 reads CASSEGQATDTQYF. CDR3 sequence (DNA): TGCGCCAGCAGCGAGGGACAGGCCACAGATACGCAGTATTTT.

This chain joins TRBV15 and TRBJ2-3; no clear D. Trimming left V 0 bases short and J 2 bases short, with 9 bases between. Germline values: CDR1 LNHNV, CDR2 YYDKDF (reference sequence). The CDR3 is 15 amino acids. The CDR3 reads CATSRDNTVTDTQYF. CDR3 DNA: TGTGCCACCAGCAGAGATAACACAGTCACAGATACGCAGTATTTT.

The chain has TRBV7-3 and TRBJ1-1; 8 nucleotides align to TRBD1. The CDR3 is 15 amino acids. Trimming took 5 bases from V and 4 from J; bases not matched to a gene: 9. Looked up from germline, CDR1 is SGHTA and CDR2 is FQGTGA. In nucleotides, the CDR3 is TGTGCCAGCAGCGCGACAGGGGTAAGGGGCACTGAAGCTTTCTTT. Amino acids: CASSATGVRGTEAFF.

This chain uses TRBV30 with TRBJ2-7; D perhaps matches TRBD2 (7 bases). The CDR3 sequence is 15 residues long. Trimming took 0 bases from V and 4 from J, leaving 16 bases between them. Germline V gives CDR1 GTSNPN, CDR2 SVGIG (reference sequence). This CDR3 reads CAWSVLGGPKYEQYF. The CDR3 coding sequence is TGTGCCTGGAGTGTTCTGGGGGGGCCGAAGTACGAGCAGTACTTC.

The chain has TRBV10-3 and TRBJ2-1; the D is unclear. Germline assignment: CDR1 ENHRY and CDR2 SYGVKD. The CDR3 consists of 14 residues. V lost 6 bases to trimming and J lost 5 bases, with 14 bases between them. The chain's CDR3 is CAIRDLVGHNEQFF. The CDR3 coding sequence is TGTGCCATCAGAGACTTAGTTGGTCACAATGAGCAGTTCTTC.

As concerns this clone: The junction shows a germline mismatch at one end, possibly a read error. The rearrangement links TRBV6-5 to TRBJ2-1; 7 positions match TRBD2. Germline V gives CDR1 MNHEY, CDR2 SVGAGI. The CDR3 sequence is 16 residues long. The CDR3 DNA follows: TGTGCCAACAGTTACTCGGGCGGGAGCTTCTCACGTGAGCAGTTCTTC. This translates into CANSYSGGSFSREQFF.